The 5 T cell receptor beta chains below all came from one sample that was sequenced in a study of identical twins. In TCRdb, the 5' RACE reads were re-called with MiXCR into one record per CDR3 protein. The sample carries fewer than 250,000 distinct CDR3 sequences, 5.5% to 8% recorded once. These data were likewise used in another study, on yellow fever vaccine responses in identical twins.

Source material: memory (CD45RO+) T cells sorted from blood. These receptors were collected from a woman between 18 and 29 years old in good health.

The J gene is TRBJ2-3, the V gene TRBV5-1; 9 bases fit TRBD1. V shed 4 bases and J 3 bases; nucleotides not matched to a gene: 6. CDR1 SGHRS and CDR2 YFSETQ come from the germline V gene. The CDR3 length is 15 residues. CDR3 coding DNA: TGCGCCAGCAGCGGGGGACAGGGTTTGACAGATACGCAGTATTTT. This sequence encodes CASSGGQGLTDTQYF.

This clonotype was seen only a few times. This chain links TRBV5-1 with TRBJ2-1; D is possibly TRBD1 or TRBD2 (5 bases each). Germline CDR1 SGHRS, CDR2 YFSETQ. V was pared by 4 bases and J by 8 bases, with 19 bases between. The CDR3 consists of 15 residues. In DNA, the CDR3 is TGCGCCAGCAGCCTGTCCGGGACGCTCAGGGATGAGCAGTTCTTC. Translating gives CASSLSGTLRDEQFF. The variable domain in full, with the rest retrieved from reference TRBV5-1 and TRBJ2-1, is KAGVTQTPRYLIKTRGQQVTLSCSPISGHRSVSWYQQTPGQGLQFLFEYFSETQRNKGNFPGRFSGRQFSNSRSEMNVSTLELGDSALYLCASSLSGTLRDEQFFGPGTRLTVL.

The rearrangement uses TRBV28 and TRBJ2-1, with 10 bases lining up with TRBD2. There are 16 residues in the CDR3. Per germline, CDR1 MDHEN and CDR2 SYDVKM. V shed 9 bases, J shed 2 bases, and the junction held 10 bases outside the gene matches. The CDR3 loop is CASGSSGGRAYNEQFF. The CDR3 DNA reads TGTGCCAGTGGGTCTAGCGGGGGAAGGGCCTACAATGAGCAGTTCTTC.

The chain uses TRBV5-1 and TRBJ2-2, with D unresolved. CDR3 length: 15 residues. Germline CDR1 reads SGHRS; CDR2 reads YFSETQ. The V gene lost 5 bases and the J gene lost 5 bases, with 16 bases spanning the gap. The CDR3: CASRKSGQETGELFF. In DNA, the CDR3 is TGCGCCAGCAGAAAGTCCGGGCAGGAAACCGGGGAGCTGTTTTTT.

The chain recombines TRBV12-3 or TRBV12-4 with TRBJ2-2; a weak D match, TRBD2 (6 bases). The CDR3 is made up of 15 amino acids. Trimming shortened V by 7 bases and J by 6 bases, and 18 bases separated the two germline ends. The CDR3: CASILGGGGAGELFF. In DNA, the CDR3 is TGTGCCAGCATCCTTGGGGGAGGAGGGGCCGGGGAGCTGTTTTTT.